Detailed here is one T cell receptor beta chain. Assay: immunoSEQ multiplex PCR; the TCRdb copy retains only in-frame clones and omits some. Here the sample spans some 100,000 clones, about 93% being singletons. The data are from a study of siplizumab effects on memory and regulatory T cells. The V segment lost 7 bases and the J segment 1 base; nucleotides outside the gene matches: 6. Looked up from germline, CDR1 is MDHEN and CDR2 is SYDVKM. This CDR3 has 16 residues. Sequenced sample: Tregs sorted from blood. This clonotype originated in a human donor in good health. This chain connects TRBV28 to TRBJ2-2; 10 nucleotides match TRBD2. CDR3 nucleotide sequence: TGTGCCAGCACCTTCGCTAGCGGGGGGAACACCGGGGAGCTGTTTTTT. This sequence encodes CASTFASGGNTGELFF.